This TCR beta chain was captured by sequencing in a study of blood T cells in healthy people across ages. The CDR3 consists of 12 residues. Germline loops: CDR1 MNHEY, CDR2 SVGEGT. Trimming left V 9 bases short and J 0 bases short, with 6 bases between. Donors each provided about 9.5 milliliters of peripheral blood. This clonotype was counted only a few times. The target antigen is unknown. Primed by a sample-barcoded 5' primer and a J-beta primer mix, a second PCR proceeded for 7 to 11 cycles. TCRdb fed the 5' RACE reads into MiXCR, producing one record per CDR3 protein. The data hold roughly 930,000 distinct CDR3 sequences, with 40% to 60% observed a single time. Study-wide findings and caveats: In the absence of known donor CMV status, changes in expanded clonotypes were possibly confounded. While age rose, TCR beta diversity per million T cells dropped in a roughly linear way.

V and J are TRBV6-2 or TRBV6-3 and TRBJ2-4; D is uncertain. The TCR comes from a man aged 30 to 39 in good health. The sample consisted of blood. CDR3 sequence: CASSRAKNIQYF. The CDR3 DNA sequence: TGTGCCAGTAGCCGAGCCAAAAACATTCAGTACTTC.